One sample yielded the 32 T cell receptor beta chains listed below, sequenced in a study of neurological immune-mediated disorders. In TCRdb, the 5' RACE reads were re-called with MiXCR into one record per CDR3 protein. The sample records 75,000 to 95,000 distinct CDR3 sequences, approximately 17% being singletons. What was sequenced was PBMCs. The receptors here all came from a middle-aged woman in good health.

This clonotype was observed many times. This sequence joins TRBV5-1 and TRBJ1-2, with 8 positions matching TRBD1. Unmatched junction bases numbered 5, after V lost 3 bases and J lost 7 bases. The CDR3 extends over 13 amino acids. CDR1 is SGHRS and CDR2 is YFSETQ in the germline V gene. The CDR3 here is CASSSRTGSGYTF. In nucleotides, the CDR3 is TGCGCCAGCAGCTCCCGGACAGGGTCTGGCTACACCTTC.

With respect to this clonotype: This may be a read error, as it is one base from a much larger clone. This chain uses TRBV12-3 or TRBV12-4 with TRBJ1-1; D is unclear. The CDR3 runs 13 residues. V was clipped by 6 bases and J by 5 bases, with 13 bases between them. Here the CDR3 DNA reads TGTGCCAGCAGAGACTCATCGGTGACTGAAGCTTTCTTT. Amino acid sequence: CASRDSSVTEAFF.

This clonotype was seen at least ten times. This chain joins TRBV7-2 and TRBJ2-5; a weak D match, TRBD2 (6 bases). The CDR3 contains 15 residues. Trimming removed 8 bases from V and 0 bases from J, with 16 bases in between. CDR1 and CDR2 (germline): SGHTA, FQGNSA. The CDR3 sequence: CASGRSSEYQETQYF. CDR3 DNA sequence: TGTGCCAGCGGAAGGTCTAGCGAGTACCAAGAGACCCAGTACTTC.

The chain recombines TRBV5-1 with TRBJ1-2; 7 nucleotides align to TRBD1. Germline CDR1 SGHRS, CDR2 YFSETQ. The CDR3 extends over 12 amino acids. The junction had 2 bases not matched to a gene; V was cut back by 4 bases and J by 5 bases. CDR3 DNA: TGCGCCAGCAGCGAGGGACAGTATGGCTACACCTTC. Translating it yields CASSEGQYGYTF.

The chain has TRBV11-2 and TRBJ2-3; D gene ambiguous. CDR1 is SGHAT, CDR2 FQNNGV, per germline. Trimming removed 0 bases from V and 3 bases from J, with 4 bases in between. There are 13 residues in the CDR3. The CDR3 sequence: CASSLDLTDTQYF. As DNA, the CDR3 is TGTGCCAGCAGCTTAGACCTAACAGATACGCAGTATTTT.

The V gene is TRBV10-2, the J gene TRBJ2-1; D not resolved. Trimming removed 6 bases from V and 7 bases from J, with 10 bases in between. CDR1 and CDR2 from the germline V gene are WSHSY and SAAADI. CDR3 length: 12 amino acids. CDR3 sequence (DNA): TGCGCCAGCAGCTTTATCGAAAATGAGCAGTTCTTC. Translated: CASSFIENEQFF.

This clonotype was seen ten or more times. The chain joins TRBV6-1 to TRBJ1-5; 7 bases are shared with TRBD1. V trimming: 6 bases; J trimming: 2 bases; junction bases outside the gene matches: 4. CDR1 MNHNS and CDR2 SASEGT come from the germline V gene. This CDR3 is built from 14 residues. The CDR3 nucleotides read TGTGCCAGCAGGACAGGGATGGGCAATCAGCCCCAGCATTTT. Translating gives CASRTGMGNQPQHF.

This clonotype was recorded many times. In DNA, the CDR3 is TGCGCCAGCAGCTTGGTAGGGGACGCTGAAGCTTTCTTT. It translates to CASSLVGDAEAFF. The chain carries TRBV5-1 and TRBJ1-1, with a weak D call TRBD1 (5 bases). The germline V and J ends were trimmed by 0 bases and 6 bases, with 9 bases remaining between them. The CDR3 covers 13 residues. Germline V gene data show CDR1 as SGHRS and CDR2 as YFSETQ.

This clonotype was counted ten times or more. The V and J genes are TRBV5-1 and TRBJ1-2; unclear D gene. CDR1 SGHRS and CDR2 YFSETQ come from the germline V gene. The CDR3 spans 15 residues. With 4 bases removed from V and 4 bases from J, the gap between germline ends came to 17 bases. The CDR3 coding sequence is TGCGCCAGCAGCCAGACCGAAACCCCCCTCTATGGCTACACCTTC. Amino acids: CASSQTETPLYGYTF.

In its sample, this clonotype was seen many times. The chain is built from TRBV21-1 and TRBJ2-7; no DNA check was done on the table's D call, TRBD2. TRBV21-1 constitutes a pseudogene. The CDR3 consists of 19 residues. This CDR3 reads CASSKKSTSREERGYEQYF. CDR3 sequence (DNA): TGTGCCAGCAGCAAAAAAAGTACGAGCCGGGAGGAGCGGGGCTACGAGCAGTACTTC.

This clonotype was picked up many times. This chain links TRBV18 with TRBJ2-2; D is unresolved. Germline lookup yields CDR1 KGHSH and CDR2 LQKENI. The V and J ends lost 0 bases and 5 bases respectively, with 13 bases between them. The CDR3 is 16 amino acids. The CDR3 nucleotides read TGTGCCAGCTCACCACCGGGGTTTCGTGGGACCGGGGAGCTGTTTTTT. Amino acids: CASSPPGFRGTGELFF.

This clonotype has a count of ten or more. The chain has TRBV10-3 and TRBJ2-7; the D is unclear. With 3 bases removed from V and 5 bases from J, the gap between germline ends came to 5 bases. The CDR3 extends over 11 amino acids. Germline V CDR1 and CDR2: ENHRY, SYGVKD. The CDR3 loop is CAISDLDEQYF. The CDR3 DNA reads as TGTGCCATCAGTGACTTGGACGAGCAGTACTTC.

This clonotype showed up many times. The chain joins TRBV20-1 to TRBJ2-3; tentative D call: TRBD2 (6 bases). The CDR3 extends over 12 amino acids. V gave up 7 bases and J gave up 8 bases, with 16 bases separating them. Germline V gene sequence: CDR1 DFQATT, CDR2 SNEGSKA (reference sequence). Written as DNA, the CDR3 is TGCAGTGTTTCCGTGGAGGGTGCTACGCAGTATTTT. This codes for CSVSVEGATQYF.

This clonotype was observed many times. The gene calls are TRBV28 and TRBJ2-2, with 7 bases identical to TRBD1. The CDR3 extends over 16 amino acids. J gave up 2 bases and V 1 base, and 4 bases lay outside the gene matches. CDR1 and CDR2 (germline): MDHEN, SYDVKM. The CDR3 DNA reads TGTGCCAGCAGTTTATCGGGGACAGCCAACACCGGGGAGCTGTTTTTT. Its translation: CASSLSGTANTGELFF.

The chain links TRBV11-2 to TRBJ2-3; 11 bases fit TRBD2. Per germline, CDR1 SGHAT and CDR2 FQNNGV. After removal of 4 bases from V and 0 bases from J, the junction contained 12 bases not matched to a gene. CDR3 length: 19 residues. Here the CDR3 reads CASSYTPGLAEKSTDTQYF. CDR3 coding DNA: TGTGCCAGCAGCTACACTCCGGGACTAGCGGAAAAAAGCACAGATACGCAGTATTTT.

The sample holds many counts of this clonotype. The CDR3 DNA reads as TGCGCCAGCAGCGACAAAGGGGACAATGAGCAGTTCTTC. Protein product: CASSDKGDNEQFF. The chain couples TRBV5-1 to TRBJ2-1, with a tentative D call TRBD1 (5 bases). The CDR3 totals 13 residues. The ends were cut back, 4 bases at V and 5 bases at J, with 10 bases in the middle. Germline CDR1 is SGHRS and CDR2 is YFSETQ.

This clonotype was seen at least ten times. The CDR3 sequence is CASSLTGGVGNTIYF. CDR3 nucleotide sequence: TGTGCCAGCAGCCTGACAGGGGGCGTCGGAAACACCATATATTTT. The rearrangement links TRBV6-5 to TRBJ1-3; the match to TRBD1 covers 10 bases. CDR1 MNHEY and CDR2 SVGAGI come from the germline V gene. The length of the CDR3 is 15 residues. Trimming at V came to 6 bases and at J to 4 bases, leaving 6 bases not matched to a gene.

This clonotype came up many times. The rearrangement joins TRBV5-1 to TRBJ1-6; no reliable D call. Trimming pared 3 bases from V and 7 bases from J, leaving 11 bases between. The CDR3 has 14 residues. Germline CDR1 reads SGHRS; CDR2 reads YFSETQ. In nucleotides, the CDR3 is TGCGCCAGCAGCTCCGATAGCGGAAATTCACCCCTCCACTTT. It yields the protein CASSSDSGNSPLHF.

This clonotype was picked up many times. This CDR3 reads CASSTTAGTDTQYF. The DNA of the CDR3 is TGTGCCAGCAGTACCACGGCGGGCACAGATACGCAGTATTTT. This chain links TRBV2 with TRBJ2-3; D uncertain. With 5 bases removed from V and 1 base from J, the gap between germline ends came to 10 bases. The CDR3 contains 14 residues. Germline assignment: CDR1 SNHLY and CDR2 FYNNEI.

This clonotype has at least ten counts. The gene calls are TRBV5-1 and TRBJ2-4, with D perhaps being TRBD1 or TRBD2 (5 bases each). The CDR3 is 16 amino acids. Germline CDR1 is SGHRS and CDR2 is YFSETQ. Trimming left V 2 bases short and J 0 bases short, with 12 bases between. The CDR3 loop is CASSFSLGVAKNIQYF. CDR3 nucleotides: TGCGCCAGCAGCTTCTCCCTGGGGGTAGCCAAAAACATTCAGTACTTC.

This clonotype was counted between two and nine times. At one boundary the junction diverges from the germline segment, which might be a read error. The chain is built from TRBV12-3 or TRBV12-4 and TRBJ1-2; the D is unclear. This CDR3 spans 12 amino acids. The CDR3 here is CASSSDLYGYTF. The CDR3 bases are TGTGCCAGTAGTTCGGACCTCTATGGCTACACCTTC.

The sample holds many counts of this clonotype. This rearrangement joins TRBV7-2 to TRBJ2-5; TRBD2 matches 10 bases. This CDR3 region has 16 residues. Losses at the gene ends were 0 bases for V and 7 bases for J; bases not matched to a gene: 8. Germline V gives CDR1 SGHTA, CDR2 FQGNSA. The CDR3 DNA reads as TGTGCCAGCAGCTTAGCAGGTTCCAGCGGGGGGGGGACCCAGTACTTC. This encodes CASSLAGSSGGGTQYF.

A word on this clonotype: A much more abundant neighbour one base away suggests this may be a read error. V and J are TRBV12-3 or TRBV12-4 and TRBJ2-3; D gene uncertain. CDR3 size: 13 residues. The CDR3, as DNA: TGTGCCATCAGTTTCAGGCTGCAAGATACGCAGTATTTT. This codes for CAISFRLQDTQYF.

The CDR3 DNA sequence: TGTGCCAGCAGCTTAGTATGGACTATACAAGAGACCCAGTACTTC. Amino acid sequence: CASSLVWTIQETQYF. The V call is TRBV7-2, the J call TRBJ2-5; the D gene is possibly TRBD2 (6 bases). The CDR3 consists of 15 residues. Per germline, CDR1 SGHTA and CDR2 FQGNSA. Trimming took off 1 base at V and 2 bases at J, with 11 bases between the two ends.

The chain uses TRBV2 and TRBJ2-1; TRBD2 agrees at 12 bases. J gave up 6 bases and V 6 bases, and 6 bases lay outside the gene matches. The CDR3 loop spans 15 amino acids. CDR1 SNHLY and CDR2 FYNNEI come from the germline V gene. The CDR3 sequence: CASRDLAGGPNEQFF. The CDR3 nucleotides read TGTGCCAGCAGGGATCTAGCGGGGGGGCCCAATGAGCAGTTCTTC.

This clonotype was seen only a few times. The rearrangement joins TRBV7-3 to TRBJ2-3; D might be TRBD1 (6 bases). Germline V lookup: CDR1 SGHTA, CDR2 FQGTGA. Trimming cost V 2 bases and J 6 bases, with 15 bases left between them. CDR3 length equals 15 residues. This CDR3 is CASSLGLGQSDTQYF. CDR3 bases: TGTGCCAGCAGCTTAGGACTCGGACAGTCGGATACGCAGTATTTT.

This clonotype was recorded many times. The chain is built from TRBV6-6 and TRBJ2-6; 10 bases agree with TRBD1. CDR3 length: 21 amino acids. Germline CDR1 and CDR2: MNHNY and SVGAGI (reference sequence). V lost 0 bases and J lost 4; bases outside the gene matches: 15. The CDR3 loop is CASSYSLGAGQGFGGANVLTF. Written as DNA, the CDR3 is TGTGCCAGCAGTTACTCGCTCGGCGCGGGACAGGGGTTTGGAGGGGCCAACGTCCTGACTTTC.

This clonotype occurred many times. The chain is built from TRBV7-3 and TRBJ1-1; D remains ambiguous. The V end was cut by 1 base, the J end by 2 bases, with 5 bases between. The CDR3 sequence is 13 residues long. CDR1 is SGHTA and CDR2 is FQGTGA in the germline V gene. The CDR3 sequence: CASSLMENTEAFF. The CDR3 nucleotides are TGTGCCAGCAGCTTAATGGAAAACACTGAAGCTTTCTTT. Full variable domain (outside the CDR3, taken from reference TRBV7-3 and TRBJ1-1): GAGVSQTPSNKVTEKGKYVELRCDPISGHTALYWYRQSLGQGPEFLIYFQGTGAADDSGLPNDRFFAVRPEGSVSTLKIQRTERGDSAVYLCASSLMENTEAFFGQGTRLTVV.

In this sample, this clonotype turned up many times. This chain joins TRBV3-1 and TRBJ2-2; no clear D gene. Trimming cost V 1 base and J 7 bases, with 4 bases left between them. CDR3 length: 12 residues. Germline V CDR1 and CDR2: LGHDT, YNNKEL (reference sequence). CDR3 nucleotides: TGTGCCAGCAGCCAAGCCGTCGGGGAGCTGTTTTTT. It yields the protein CASSQAVGELFF.

This clonotype occurred many times. J is TRBJ2-1 and V is TRBV20-1, with D perhaps matching TRBD1 (6 bases). The length of the CDR3 is 15 residues. Germline CDR1 DFQATT, CDR2 SNEGSKA (reference sequence). The ends were cut back, 5 bases at V and 4 bases at J, with 18 bases in the middle. CDR3 coding DNA: TGCAGTGCTCCTCGAGGACAGAGACTGTACAATGAGCAGTTCTTC. It specifies CSAPRGQRLYNEQFF.

This clonotype was detected many times. The V and J genes are TRBV12-3 or TRBV12-4 and TRBJ1-1, with D unclear. The V end lost 1 base, the J end lost 6 bases, and 9 bases lay between the germline ends. The CDR3 sequence is 13 residues long. CDR3 coding DNA: TGTGCCAGCAGTTTAGTTCCAGGATCTGAAGCTTTCTTT. As protein: CASSLVPGSEAFF.

This clonotype was counted ten times or more. The rearrangement joins TRBV20-1 to TRBJ1-5, with D perhaps TRBD1 (5 bases). The CDR3 has 14 residues. V was trimmed by 3 bases and J by 5 bases, leaving 14 bases between them. The germline V gene encodes CDR1 DFQATT and CDR2 SNEGSKA (reference sequence). The CDR3: CSASEDKIHQPQHF. The DNA of the CDR3 is TGCAGTGCTAGTGAGGACAAGATACATCAGCCCCAGCATTTT.